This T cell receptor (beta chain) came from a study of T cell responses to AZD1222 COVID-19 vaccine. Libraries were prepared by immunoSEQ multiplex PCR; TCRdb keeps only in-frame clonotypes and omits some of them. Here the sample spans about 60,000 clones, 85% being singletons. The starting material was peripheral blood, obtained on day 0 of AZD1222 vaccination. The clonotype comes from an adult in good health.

The CDR3 loop reads CASSVEGLTASETQYF. CDR3 bases: TGTGCCAGCAGCGTAGAGGGCCTGACGGCGTCAGAGACCCAGTACTTC. The gene calls are TRBV9 and TRBJ2-5; D not resolved. Germline CDR1 SGDLS, CDR2 YYNGEE. The V end lost 0 bases, the J end lost 4 bases, and 16 bases lay between the germline ends. This CDR3 has 16 amino acids.